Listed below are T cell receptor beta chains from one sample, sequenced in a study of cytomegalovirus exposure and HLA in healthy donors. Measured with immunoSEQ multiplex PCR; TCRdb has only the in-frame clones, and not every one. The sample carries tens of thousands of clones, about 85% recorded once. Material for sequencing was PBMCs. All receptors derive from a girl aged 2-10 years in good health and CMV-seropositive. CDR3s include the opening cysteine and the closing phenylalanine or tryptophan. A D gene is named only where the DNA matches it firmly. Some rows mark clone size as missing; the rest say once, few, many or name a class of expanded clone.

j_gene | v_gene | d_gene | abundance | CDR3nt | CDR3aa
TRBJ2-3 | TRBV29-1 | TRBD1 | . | TGCAGCGTTGAAGGTCAGGGGGCGAGTACGCAGTATTTT | CSVEGQGASTQYF
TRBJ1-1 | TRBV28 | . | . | TGTGCCAGCACTGAGGTCATGAACACTGAAGCTTTCTTT | CASTEVMNTEAFF
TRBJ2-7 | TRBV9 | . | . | TGTGCCAGCAGCGTAGGGGGGACACTCGGCTCCTACGAGCAGTACTTC | CASSVGGTLGSYEQYF
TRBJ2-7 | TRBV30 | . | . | TGTGCCTGGAGTCTCTCCCGAGGGTACGAGCAGTACTTC | CAWSLSRGYEQYF
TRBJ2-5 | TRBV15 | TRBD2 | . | TGTGCCACCAGCCCCGGCCCCCTCCTAGCGGGAGTCGAGACCCAGTACTTC | CATSPGPLLAGVETQYF
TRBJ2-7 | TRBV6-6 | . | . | TGTGCCACGGACAAATCGGCAGGCTACGAGCAGTACTTC | CATDKSAGYEQYF
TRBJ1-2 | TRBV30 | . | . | TGTGCCTGGGACAGAGCTAACTATGGCTACACCTTC | CAWDRANYGYTF
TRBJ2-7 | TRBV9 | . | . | TGTGCCAGCAGCGTAGGGCCCCAGGGCTACGAGCAGTACTTC | CASSVGPQGYEQYF
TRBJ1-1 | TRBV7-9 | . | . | TGTGCCAGCAGCTTTTTTATATCGGGCACTGAAGCTTTCTTT | CASSFFISGTEAFF
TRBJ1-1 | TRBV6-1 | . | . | TGTGCCAGCAGGACAGGACAGACGAACACTGAAGCTTTCTTT | CASRTGQTNTEAFF
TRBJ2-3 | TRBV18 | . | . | TGTGCCAGCTCACCACCTTCTCGAGTGGATACGCAGTATTTT | CASSPPSRVDTQYF
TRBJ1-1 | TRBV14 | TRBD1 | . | TGTGCCAGCAGCCAAGGACAGGGGGCAGATGGCACTGAAGCTTTCTTT | CASSQGQGADGTEAFF
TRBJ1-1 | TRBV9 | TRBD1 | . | TGTGCCAGCAGCTTAGGGACAGATCAGACTGAAGCTTTCTTT | CASSLGTDQTEAFF
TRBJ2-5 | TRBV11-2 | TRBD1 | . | TGTGCCAGCAGCCCTTACAGGGGGCGGCAAGAGACCCAGTACTTC | CASSPYRGRQETQYF
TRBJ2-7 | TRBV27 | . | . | TGTGCCAGCAGTTTCAAGGGGGGGGAGGGTATACTAAACGAGCAGTACTTC | CASSFKGGEGILNEQYF
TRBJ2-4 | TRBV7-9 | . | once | TGTGCCAGCAGCTTTGGTCGAGGTCGACAGGCAAACATTCAGTACTTC | CASSFGRGRQANIQYF
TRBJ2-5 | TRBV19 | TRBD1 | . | TGTGCCAGTAGTAGGGGACAGTCCCCGCAGGAGACCCAGTACTTC | CASSRGQSPQETQYF
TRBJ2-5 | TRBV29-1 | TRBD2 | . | TGCAGCGTTGAAGCGTCGACTAGCGGGAGGACGGAGACCCAGTACTTC | CSVEASTSGRTETQYF
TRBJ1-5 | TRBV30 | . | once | TGTGCCTGGAGTTACACCCAAAATCAGCCCCAGCATTTT | CAWSYTQNQPQHF
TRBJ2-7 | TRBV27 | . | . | TGTGCCAGCAGTCGAGGGTTTGTAGGCGAGCAGTACTTC | CASSRGFVGEQYF
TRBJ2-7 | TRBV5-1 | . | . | TGCGCCAGCAGCGAGCGACAGCCCTACGAGCAGTACTTC | CASSERQPYEQYF